This T cell receptor (beta chain) emerged from a study of blood T cell repertoires in COVID-19 (dated by TCRdb to the early 2020s). Regarding the research as a whole: Collaborator samples came from the United States, Italy and Spain and covered acute and convalescent phases of COVID-19. The prospective study material was composed of cDNA or gDNA derived from T cells, B-cell-depleted T cells, or PBMCs. The dataset comprised deeply sampled blood TCRbeta repertoires from subjects exposed to, actively infected with, or recovered from COVID-19. The repertoires were released in a freely available public database meant as a resource for research on the immune response to SARS-CoV-2. Samples were obtained from the ongoing ImmuneRACE study (first 160 participants) and from 1,254 subjects provided by 6 global collaborators. A de-identified subject ID, COVID-19 status, age in years and sex were almost always included in the sample metadata. HLA class I and class II types, where available, came from metadata supplied by the sample provider rather than from assay-based typing.

Summary of the overall study and its limitations: How much clinical and demographic metadata was included differed by source and by participant, and the metadata was provided uncurated.

TCRbeta CDR3 regions were amplified from genomic DNA by means of the immunoSEQ Assay, a bias-controlled multiplex PCR. For the original study's pipeline: The number of nucleated cells in each sample was estimated from the amplification of reference gene primers within the assay. To quantify the absolute abundance of each unique TCRbeta CDR3 rearrangement, sequence reads were collapsed and filtered. Productive Simpson clonality was computed per sample as the square root of Simpson's diversity index over productive rearrangements. Imported from immuneACCESS, the table was reduced by TCRdb to in-frame sequences with V and J called. These copies leave out some clones; in studies compared against another copy, an unresolved V gene accounts for under half, and the cause of the remainder is not known. V, J and clone size reflect that table, while D and trimming were determined from the DNA. The sample data list fewer than 300,000 clones, and 85% to 90% of these were observed just once. The top ten clonotypes cover 0.99% of the sample.

A second Seattle source provided samples from volunteer blood donors who had recovered from COVID-19. The collaborating institutions used their own protocols to collect whole blood in K2EDTA tubes. For TCRbeta analysis, collaborators shipped samples in one of three forms: frozen whole blood, isolated PBMCs, or DNA extracted from either of those sample types. The germline V gene (reference sequence) specifies DFQATT as CDR1 and SNEGSKA as CDR2. The CDR3 covers 11 residues, taking in both the cysteine and the phenylalanine. Only the CDR3 DNA stays, 33 bases, in frame from base 1. Of note for this clone: Its antigen is currently not known. Base qualities are not at hand, and no much larger clone is one base apart.

The sequence derives from a woman aged 40 to 50 who had recovered from COVID-19. Recombination joined TRBV20-1 with TRBJ1-1, with the identity of the D gene unclear. The specimen was peripheral blood. The DNA sequence is given as TGCAGCCCGTCCGTGAACACTGAAGCTTTCTTT. It translates as CSPSVNTEAFF.